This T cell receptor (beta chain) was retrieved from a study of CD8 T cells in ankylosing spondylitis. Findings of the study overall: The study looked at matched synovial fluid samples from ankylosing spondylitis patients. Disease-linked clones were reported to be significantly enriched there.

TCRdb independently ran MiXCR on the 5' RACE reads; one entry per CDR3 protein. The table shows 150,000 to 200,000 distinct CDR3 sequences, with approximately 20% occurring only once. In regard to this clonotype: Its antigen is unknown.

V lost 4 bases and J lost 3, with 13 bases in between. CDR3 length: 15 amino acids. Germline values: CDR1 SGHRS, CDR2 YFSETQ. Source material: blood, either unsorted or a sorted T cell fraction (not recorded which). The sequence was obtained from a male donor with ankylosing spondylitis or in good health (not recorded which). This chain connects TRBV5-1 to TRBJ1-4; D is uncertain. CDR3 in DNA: TGCGCCAGCAGCCCGCGGGAGGAGCCTAATGAAAAACTGTTTTTT. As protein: CASSPREEPNEKLFF.